Following are 32 T cell receptor beta chains from one sample sequenced in a study of cytomegalovirus exposure and HLA in healthy donors. This PCR relied on a set of 60 Vbeta primers and 13 Jbeta primers. The protocol was immunoSEQ multiplex PCR, while the TCRdb copy is restricted to in-frame clones and leaves out a portion. The profile shows some 150,000 clones, 64% of them singletons. The source material was PBMCs. The receptors shown here come from a middle-aged woman in good health and CMV-seronegative.

The genes are TRBV7-9 and TRBJ2-1; perhaps TRBD2 as D (5 bases). The V end lost 4 bases, the J end lost 9 bases, and 13 bases lay between the germline ends. Germline V CDR1 and CDR2: SEHNR, FQNEAQ (reference sequence). This CDR3 contains 13 residues. CDR3 amino acids: CASSWQLASEQFF. The CDR3 coding sequence is TGTGCCAGCAGCTGGCAGCTAGCAAGTGAGCAGTTCTTC.

The V gene is TRBV7-3, the J gene TRBJ2-2; 8 bases align to TRBD1. V lost 3 bases to trimming and J lost 4 bases; unmatched junction nucleotides: 1. The germline V gene encodes CDR1 SGHTA and CDR2 FQGTGA. The CDR3 is 14 amino acids. For the CDR3, the DNA is TGTGCCAGCAGCTTCGGACAGGGCACCGGGGAGCTGTTTTTT. As protein: CASSFGQGTGELFF.

V is TRBV19 and J is TRBJ1-2; 8 bases match TRBD1. CDR3 length: 14 residues. The germline V gene has CDR1 LNHDA and CDR2 SQIVND (reference sequence). With V trimmed by 5 bases and J by 5 bases, 7 bases remained unmatched. The CDR3 here is CASSPRQGTYGYTF. The CDR3 DNA is TGTGCCAGTAGTCCGAGACAGGGGACGTATGGCTACACCTTC.

The CDR3 protein is CAWSMAVNQPQHF. The CDR3, as DNA: TGTGCCTGGAGTATGGCAGTAAATCAGCCCCAGCATTTT. The chain combines TRBV30 with TRBJ1-5; no clear D gene. The CDR3 spans 13 residues. Germline lookup yields CDR1 GTSNPN and CDR2 SVGIG (reference sequence). V lost 2 bases to trimming and J lost 4 bases, with 9 bases between them.

The CDR3 region has the DNA TGTGCCAGCACCACCCTCGGGACAGACCCTTATGGCTACACCTTC. Protein product: CASTTLGTDPYGYTF. This chain links TRBV28 with TRBJ1-2; 7 nucleotides agree with TRBD1. Germline lookup yields CDR1 MDHEN and CDR2 SYDVKM. This CDR3 contains 15 residues. V lost 7 bases to trimming and J lost 5 bases; unmatched junction nucleotides: 13.

This clone has more than one count but fewer than ten. This rearrangement joins TRBV5-6 to TRBJ1-5; the D gene is possibly TRBD1 (6 bases). CDR1 and CDR2 from the germline V gene are SGHDT and YYEEEE. CDR3 length: 16 amino acids. V lost 0 bases, J lost 2 bases, and 12 bases lay in between. For the CDR3, the DNA is TGTGCCAGCAGCTTGGACAGGGATGAGGGCAATCAGCCCCAGCATTTT. Translated, it gives CASSLDRDEGNQPQHF.

As for this clone: At one boundary the junction diverges from the germline segment, which might be a read error. The CDR3 is CASSLGTVGSSEQYF. CDR3 nucleotides: TGTGCCAGCAGCTTAGGAACCGTCGGGTCCTCCGAGCAGTACTTC. The rearrangement uses TRBV7-9 and TRBJ2-5; D gene uncertain. The DNA end is more similar to TRBJ2-7, so the J call may be wrong. CDR3 length: 15 residues. Per the germline V gene, CDR1 is SEHNR and CDR2 is FQNEAQ (reference sequence).

This rearrangement joins TRBV11-2 to TRBJ2-7; TRBD2 is a possible D gene (7 bases). V was clipped by 8 bases and J by 6 bases, with 11 bases between them. The CDR3 loop spans 11 amino acids. CDR1 and CDR2 (germline): SGHAT, FQNNGV. In DNA form, the CDR3 reads TGTGCCAGCTCGAGGGGGGGCGAGCAGTACTTC. Translated: CASSRGGEQYF. Drawing the rest from reference TRBV11-2 and TRBJ2-7, the complete variable domain is EAGVAQSPRYKIIEKRQSVAFWCNPISGHATLYWYQQILGQGPKLLIQFQNNGVVDDSQLPKDRFSAERLKGVDSTLKIQPAKLEDSAVYLCASSRGGEQYFGPGTRLTVT.

The chain links TRBV5-1 to TRBJ1-2; 8 nucleotides agree with TRBD1. CDR3 length: 14 amino acids. The germline CDR1 and CDR2 sequences are SGHRS and YFSETQ. Trimming removed 4 bases from V and 4 bases from J; junction bases left unmatched: 6. DNA of the CDR3: TGCGCCAGCAGCCCCAGGGGGCCTGGCTATGGCTACACCTTC. Protein sequence: CASSPRGPGYGYTF.

This clone was observed a few times. V gene TRBV4-2 combines with J gene TRBJ2-7; TRBD1 aligns across 8 bases. The CDR3 spans 15 residues. Germline assignment: CDR1 LGHNA and CDR2 YNFKEQ. J gave up 6 bases and V 4 bases, and 11 bases lay outside the gene matches. The CDR3 nucleotides are TGTGCCAGCAGCCTTGCGACAGGGGATACTGTCGAGCAGTACTTC. Its translation: CASSLATGDTVEQYF.

The chain links TRBV28 to TRBJ1-1, with D uncertain. Trimming took off 6 bases at V and 7 bases at J, with 15 bases between the two ends. Germline CDR1 and CDR2: MDHEN and SYDVKM. This CDR3 spans 13 amino acids. The CDR3 region is CASSSRRRVEAFF. In DNA, the CDR3 is TGTGCCAGCAGCTCCAGGAGGCGTGTTGAAGCTTTCTTT. The full variable domain, its missing parts supplied by reference TRBV28 and TRBJ1-1, is DVKVTQSSRYLVKRTGEKVFLECVQDMDHENMFWYRQDPGLGLRLIYFSYDVKMKEKGDIPEGYSVSREKKERFSLILESASTNQTSMYLCASSSRRRVEAFFGQGTRLTVV.

The J gene is TRBJ1-5, the V gene TRBV7-2; D gene uncertain. The CDR3 length is 15 residues. V lost 3 bases and J 2 bases, leaving 11 bases between the germline ends. The germline CDR1 and CDR2 sequences are SGHTA and FQGNSA. CDR3 sequence: CASSFGGRGNQPQHF. For the CDR3, the DNA is TGTGCCAGCAGCTTTGGAGGGAGGGGCAATCAGCCCCAGCATTTT.

The chain has TRBV7-2 and TRBJ1-2; 7 bases line up with TRBD1. Germline V gene data show CDR1 as SGHTA and CDR2 as FQGNSA. The CDR3 is made up of 13 amino acids. The junction had 3 bases not matched to a gene; V was cut back by 3 bases and J by 5 bases. The CDR3 region is CASSLDRTYGYTF. The CDR3, as DNA: TGTGCCAGCAGCTTGGACAGGACATATGGCTACACCTTC.

The V gene is TRBV5-6, the J gene TRBJ1-1; D remains ambiguous. Germline V gene sequence: CDR1 SGHDT, CDR2 YYEEEE. The CDR3 loop spans 12 amino acids. V was clipped by 2 bases and J by 5 bases, with 7 bases between them. CDR3 sequence reads: CASSLIPTEAFF. For the CDR3, the DNA is TGTGCCAGCAGCTTAATCCCAACTGAAGCTTTCTTT.

This chain uses TRBV2 with TRBJ1-3; 8 positions match TRBD1. The V and J ends lost 8 bases and 4 bases, in that order; junction bases with no gene match: 4. This CDR3 is built from 13 residues. Per germline, CDR1 SNHLY and CDR2 FYNNEI. DNA for the CDR3: TGTGCCAGCGCTCAGGGGGCGGGAAACACCATATATTTT. Translating gives CASAQGAGNTIYF.

This chain links TRBV6-1 with TRBJ2-7, with 7 bases identical to TRBD2. The CDR3 length is 14 residues. Germline V gives CDR1 MNHNS, CDR2 SASEGT. The V segment lost 5 bases and the J segment 0 bases; nucleotides outside the gene matches: 4. CDR3 residues: CASSPGGGSYEQYF. CDR3 sequence (DNA): TGTGCCAGCAGTCCGGGGGGAGGCTCCTACGAGCAGTACTTC.

This clone was seen a handful of times. J is TRBJ2-2 and V is TRBV20-1; D is undetermined. Trimming left V 2 bases short and J 11 bases short, with 9 bases between. Germline CDR1 DFQATT, CDR2 SNEGSKA (reference sequence). The CDR3 has 11 amino acids. CDR3 region: CSARSRVELFF. CDR3 sequence (DNA): TGCAGTGCTAGATCCCGGGTAGAGCTGTTTTTT.

The V call is TRBV18, the J call TRBJ2-5; TRBD1 aligns across 9 bases. The CDR3 covers 15 residues. The germline gives CDR1 KGHSH, CDR2 LQKENI. Trimming at V came to 6 bases and at J to 5 bases, leaving 10 bases not matched to a gene. The CDR3 bases are TGTGCCAGCTCTCCTAGGGACAGGGAGTTGGAGACCCAGTACTTC. This gives the protein CASSPRDRELETQYF.

The chain uses TRBV7-9 and TRBJ1-2; D possibly corresponds to TRBD1 (5 bases). The CDR3 spans 14 residues. V lost 3 bases and J 2 bases, leaving 10 bases between the germline ends. Germline V CDR1 and CDR2: SEHNR, FQNEAQ (reference sequence). CDR3 in DNA: TGTGCCAGCAGCTTGGTAGGGGAAAACTATGGCTACACCTTC. It encodes CASSLVGENYGYTF. Supplemented by reference TRBV7-9 and TRBJ1-2, the full variable domain reads DTGVSQNPRHKITKRGQNVTFRCDPISEHNRLYWYRQTLGQGPEFLTYFQNEAQLEKSRLLSDRFSAERPKGSFSTLEIQRTEQGDSAMYLCASSLVGENYGYTFGSGTRLTVV.

This clone has just one count. J is TRBJ2-1 and V is TRBV5-1; maybe TRBD1 (5 bases). The CDR3 runs to 16 residues. Trimming shortened V by 4 bases and J by 9 bases, and 23 bases separated the two germline ends. Per germline, CDR1 SGHRS and CDR2 YFSETQ. Written as DNA, the CDR3 is TGCGCCAGCAGCCCTACGCAGGGCCTCCAAATGGGTGAGCAGTTCTTC. This translates into CASSPTQGLQMGEQFF. The full variable domain, rest sourced from reference TRBV5-1 and TRBJ2-1, is KAGVTQTPRYLIKTRGQQVTLSCSPISGHRSVSWYQQTPGQGLQFLFEYFSETQRNKGNFPGRFSGRQFSNSRSEMNVSTLELGDSALYLCASSPTQGLQMGEQFFGPGTRLTVL.

This rearrangement joins TRBV19 to TRBJ2-5, with a weak D call TRBD1 (5 bases). The germline V gene has CDR1 LNHDA and CDR2 SQIVND (reference sequence). The CDR3 is 14 residues long. Trimming stripped 1 base from V and 3 bases from J, with 9 bases between. CDR3 sequence reads: CASSIGLREETQYF. The DNA of the CDR3 is TGTGCCAGTAGTATAGGCCTCAGGGAAGAGACCCAGTACTTC.

The chain has TRBV5-1 and TRBJ2-5; TRBD1 is a possible D gene (6 bases). The CDR3 has 13 residues. Per the germline V gene, CDR1 is SGHRS and CDR2 is YFSETQ. Trimming shortened V by 6 bases and J by 5 bases, and 14 bases separated the two germline ends. The CDR3 nucleotides read TGCGCCAGCAACCAAGGGGGTCGGGAGACCCAGTACTTC. It specifies CASNQGGRETQYF. Using reference TRBV5-1 and TRBJ2-5 for the parts outside the CDR3, the full variable domain is KAGVTQTPRYLIKTRGQQVTLSCSPISGHRSVSWYQQTPGQGLQFLFEYFSETQRNKGNFPGRFSGRQFSNSRSEMNVSTLELGDSALYLCASNQGGRETQYFGPGTRLLVL.

DNA of the CDR3: TGCAGCGTTGTCTCAGCGGGGAGCCCCTACGAGCAGTACTTC. Amino acids: CSVVSAGSPYEQYF. The chain combines TRBV29-1 with TRBJ2-7; 7 bases map to TRBD2. Trimming removed 4 bases from V and 2 bases from J; junction bases left unmatched: 8. CDR1 and CDR2 (germline): SQVTM, ANQGSEA. This CDR3 comprises 14 residues.

This rearrangement joins TRBV27 to TRBJ2-2; D is possibly TRBD1 (5 bases). Looked up from germline, CDR1 is MNHEY and CDR2 is SMNVEV (reference sequence). This CDR3 spans 13 amino acids. The V end was cut by 3 bases, the J end by 6 bases, with 8 bases between. The CDR3 DNA reads as TGTGCCAGCAGTTTCCAGGGCCCCGGGGAGCTGTTTTTT. Its translation: CASSFQGPGELFF.

The CDR3 reads CASSEQTGTAYGYTF. DNA of the CDR3: TGTGCCAGCAGTGAGCAAACCGGGACAGCGTATGGCTACACCTTC. The chain links TRBV6-4 to TRBJ1-2; TRBD1 matches at 7 bases. The CDR3 spans 15 residues. CDR1 is MRHNA and CDR2 is SNTAGT in the germline V gene. The V gene end was trimmed by 3 bases and the J gene end by 5 bases; junction bases not matched to a gene: 9.

V usage is TRBV15 and J usage is TRBJ2-7; D is unclear. With 1 base removed from V and 0 bases from J, the gap between germline ends came to 10 bases. CDR1 and CDR2 (germline): LNHNV, YYDKDF (reference sequence). The length of the CDR3 is 15 residues. The DNA of the CDR3 is TGTGCCACCAGCAGAGTCAGGCGCAGCTCCTACGAGCAGTACTTC. This sequence encodes CATSRVRRSSYEQYF.

This chain uses TRBV4-2 with TRBJ1-4; D unclear. Germline V lookup: CDR1 LGHNA, CDR2 YNFKEQ. This CDR3 has 13 amino acids. Deletions cut 0 bases from V and 8 bases from J, with 7 bases between. CDR3 coding DNA: TGTGCCAGCAGCCAAGATAGGAGGGAAAAACTGTTTTTT. The encoded protein is CASSQDRREKLFF.

J is TRBJ2-2 and V is TRBV7-6; perhaps TRBD1 as D (5 bases). CDR1 is SGHVS and CDR2 is FNYEAQ in the germline V gene. The V end lost 2 bases, the J end lost 3 bases, and 16 bases lay between the germline ends. The CDR3 runs to 17 residues. CDR3 sequence reads: CASSLHVPGLDTGELFF. The CDR3 DNA is TGTGCCAGCAGCTTACACGTCCCAGGGCTGGACACCGGGGAGCTGTTTTTT.

This sequence joins TRBV28 and TRBJ2-3, with 8 bases lining up with TRBD2. Germline V gene sequence: CDR1 MDHEN, CDR2 SYDVKM. CDR3 length: 15 residues. The junction had 3 bases not matched to a gene; V was cut back by 3 bases and J by 1 base. This CDR3 is CASSLGRGGTDTQYF. Written as DNA, the CDR3 is TGTGCCAGCAGTTTGGGGCGGGGGGGCACAGATACGCAGTATTTT.

The V gene is TRBV29-1, the J gene TRBJ1-1; D uncertain. V was cut by 1 base and J by 3 bases, with 9 bases left in between. The CDR3 is 13 residues long. Germline CDR1 and CDR2: SQVTM and ANQGSEA. CDR3 residues: CSVEGSGHTEAFF. The CDR3 coding sequence is TGCAGCGTTGAAGGTTCCGGTCACACTGAAGCTTTCTTT.

The genes are TRBV9 and TRBJ2-1, with 8 bases fitting TRBD2. This CDR3 spans 13 amino acids. Germline assignment: CDR1 SGDLS and CDR2 YYNGEE. The V and J ends lost 2 bases and 8 bases, in that order; junction bases with no gene match: 3. The chain's CDR3 is CASSVRGGDEQFF. Here the CDR3 DNA reads TGTGCCAGCAGCGTCCGGGGGGGGGATGAGCAGTTCTTC.

The chain links TRBV28 to TRBJ2-7, with 12 bases identical to TRBD1. Germline V lookup: CDR1 MDHEN, CDR2 SYDVKM. This CDR3 contains 15 residues. V dropped 6 bases and J dropped 7; count of bases not matched to a gene: 10. Here the CDR3 reads CASSLPGQGAREQYF. The CDR3 DNA is TGTGCCAGCAGCCTACCGGGACAGGGGGCGCGAGAGCAGTACTTC.